The 4 T cell receptor beta chains below all came from one sample that was sequenced in a study of regulatory T cells in long-lasting Graves disease (dated by TCRdb to the early 2020s). Library creation used multiplex PCR. The listed sequencing device is Illumina HiSeq 4000. To build TCR beta libraries, CDR3 regions were amplified by Arm-PCR using iRepertoire HTBI primers. In TCRdb, the public reads were trimmed at Q25 with fastp and aligned with MiXCR, with productive beta chains retained. Rows matching on CDR3 protein sequence are summarized as one entry with the most common DNA and genes. Present in this sample are some 230,000 distinct CDR3 sequences, about a sixth of which were seen just once. Together, the top ten hold 22% of the sample. In light of the paper, this sample's time point label describes: newly diagnosed GD, antithyroid drugs for less than 3 months. For both TCR sequencing and RNA sequencing, RNA was extracted from PBMCs in TRIzol.

The input for sequencing was peripheral blood mononuclear cells (PBMCs), taken at new diagnosis, from a patient treated with antithyroid drugs. The receptors shown here come from a female donor with Graves disease.

In this sample, this clonotype turned up many times. The chain joins TRBV20-1 to TRBJ1-5, with no clear D. CDR1 and CDR2 from the germline V gene are DFQATT and SNEGSKA (reference sequence). Trimming took off 0 bases at V and 2 bases at J, with 11 bases between the two ends. The CDR3 has 15 residues. The CDR3 region is CSARDLSGGNQPQHF. The DNA for the CDR3 is TGCAGTGCTAGAGATCTCTCCGGGGGCAATCAGCCCCAGCATTTT.

The chain uses TRBV28 and TRBJ1-4, with 8 bases that match TRBD1. Germline-derived CDR1 and CDR2 are MDHEN and SYDVKM. CDR3 length: 16 amino acids. J lost 3 bases, V lost 6 bases, and 9 bases had no gene match. The CDR3 loop reads CASSLGQGWSNEKLFF. The CDR3 DNA sequence: TGTGCCAGCAGCCTTGGACAGGGTTGGTCTAATGAAAAACTGTTTTTT.

Remarks on this clonotype: Just one base apart from a much larger clone, this may be a read error. This chain joins TRBV6-4 and TRBJ1-1; unclear D gene. The CDR3 consists of 16 residues. Germline loops: CDR1 MRHNA, CDR2 SNTAGT. The CDR3 protein is CASSYSPESWDTEAFF. The CDR3 bases are TGTGCCAGCAGTTACTCTCCAGAATCGTGGGACACTGAAGCTTTCTTT.

V is TRBV2 and J is TRBJ1-1; D gene ambiguous. The CDR3 spans 14 residues. The germline V gene encodes CDR1 SNHLY and CDR2 FYNNEI. V lost 2 bases and J lost 1, with 8 bases in between. As DNA, the CDR3 is TGTGCCAGCAGTGAAACGTCACAGAACACTGAAGCTTTCTTT. This encodes CASSETSQNTEAFF.